A single T cell receptor beta chain is shown here with its context. This record comes from a study of blood T cell repertoires in COVID-19. Germline lookup yields CDR1 SGHTA and CDR2 FQGNSA. Trimming stripped 1 base from V and 6 bases from J, with 9 bases between. The CDR3 runs to 13 residues. The method was immunoSEQ multiplex PCR; TCRdb's version includes in-frame clones alone and lacks a portion of them. The repertoire holds 200,000 to 250,000 clones, with 82% as singletons. The sequenced sample was peripheral blood. The chain uses TRBV7-2 and TRBJ1-1; tentative D call: TRBD1 (5 bases). The origin of this receptor is a woman over 75 with active or convalescent COVID-19. The CDR3 is CASSLGEGAEAFF. In nucleotides, the CDR3 is TGTGCCAGCAGCTTAGGGGAAGGGGCTGAAGCTTTCTTT.